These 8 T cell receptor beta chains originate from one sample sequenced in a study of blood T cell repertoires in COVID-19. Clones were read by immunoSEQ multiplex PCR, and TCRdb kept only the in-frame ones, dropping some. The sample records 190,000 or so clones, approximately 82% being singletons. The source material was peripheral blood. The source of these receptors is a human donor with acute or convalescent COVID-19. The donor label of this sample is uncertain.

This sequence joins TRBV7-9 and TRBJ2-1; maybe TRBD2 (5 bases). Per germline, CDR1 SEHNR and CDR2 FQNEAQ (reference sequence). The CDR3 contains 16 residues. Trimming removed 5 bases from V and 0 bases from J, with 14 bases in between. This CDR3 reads CASSPTMRSSYNEQFF. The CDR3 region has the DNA TGTGCCAGCAGCCCGACTATGCGGAGCTCCTACAATGAGCAGTTCTTC.

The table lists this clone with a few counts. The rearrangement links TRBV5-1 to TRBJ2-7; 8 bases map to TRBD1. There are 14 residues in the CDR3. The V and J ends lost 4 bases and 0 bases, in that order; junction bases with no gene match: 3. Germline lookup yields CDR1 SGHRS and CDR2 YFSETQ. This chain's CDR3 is CASSRQGSSYEQYF. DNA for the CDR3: TGCGCCAGCAGCCGACAGGGGAGCTCCTACGAGCAGTACTTC.

The CDR3 loop is CASSPNPTGSYEQYF. The CDR3 bases are TGCGCCAGCAGCCCGAATCCCACAGGGTCATACGAGCAGTACTTC. The chain has TRBV5-1 and TRBJ2-7, with D maybe TRBD1 (6 bases). The CDR3 spans 15 residues. The V and J ends lost 4 bases and 4 bases respectively, with 18 bases between them. The germline CDR1 and CDR2 sequences are SGHRS and YFSETQ.

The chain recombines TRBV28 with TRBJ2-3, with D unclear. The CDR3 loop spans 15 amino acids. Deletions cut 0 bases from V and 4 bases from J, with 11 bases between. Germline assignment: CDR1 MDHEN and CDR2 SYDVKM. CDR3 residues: CASSLWEMAADTQYF. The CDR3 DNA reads TGTGCCAGCAGTTTATGGGAGATGGCAGCAGATACGCAGTATTTT.

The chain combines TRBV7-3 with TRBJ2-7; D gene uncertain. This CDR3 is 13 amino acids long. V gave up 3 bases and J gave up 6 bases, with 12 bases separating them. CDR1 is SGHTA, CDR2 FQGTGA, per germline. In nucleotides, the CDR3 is TGTGCCAGCAGCTTTCGGGTCGCGTCCGAGCAGTACTTC. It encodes CASSFRVASEQYF.

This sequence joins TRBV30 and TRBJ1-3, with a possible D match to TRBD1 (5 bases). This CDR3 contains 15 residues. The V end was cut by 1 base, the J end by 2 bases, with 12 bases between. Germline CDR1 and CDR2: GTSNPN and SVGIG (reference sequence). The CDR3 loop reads CAWSEGGTTGNTIYF. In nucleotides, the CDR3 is TGTGCCTGGAGTGAGGGCGGGACGACTGGAAACACCATATATTTT.

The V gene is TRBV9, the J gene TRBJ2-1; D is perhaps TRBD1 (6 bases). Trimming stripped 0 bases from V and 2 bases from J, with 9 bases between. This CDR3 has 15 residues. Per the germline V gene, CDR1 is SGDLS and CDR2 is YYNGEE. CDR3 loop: CASSVDQGTYNEQFF. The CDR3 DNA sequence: TGTGCCAGCAGCGTAGACCAGGGGACCTACAATGAGCAGTTCTTC.

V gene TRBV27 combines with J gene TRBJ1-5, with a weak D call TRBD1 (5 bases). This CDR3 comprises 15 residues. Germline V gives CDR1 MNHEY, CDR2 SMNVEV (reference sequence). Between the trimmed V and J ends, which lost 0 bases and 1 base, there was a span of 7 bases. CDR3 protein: CASSLSGVSNQPQHF. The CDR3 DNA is TGTGCCAGCAGTTTATCAGGGGTCAGCAATCAGCCCCAGCATTTT.